This TCR beta chain was recorded in a study of CD8+CD57+ T cells in acquired aplastic anemia. CD8+CD57+ cell expansion, shown by flow cytometry, had occurred in the patients selected for sequencing. Blood sampling was performed on the patients, and none of them had received therapy by then. TCR beta VDJ and CDR3 profiles were obtained from a genomic DNA template. From the reads, TCRdb called clonotypes with MiXCR, one entry per CDR3 protein. The profile shows nearly 60,000 distinct CDR3 sequences, approximately 50% of them singletons. Trimming shortened V by 1 base and J by 4 bases, and 11 bases separated the two germline ends. The CDR3 covers 15 residues. Germline V gives CDR1 LNHNV, CDR2 YYDKDF (reference sequence).

The gene calls are TRBV15 and TRBJ1-5; D perhaps matches TRBD1 (5 bases). The receptor was derived from a human donor with aplastic anemia. Source material: sorted CD4+, CD8+, or CD8+CD57+ T cells (not recorded which) from PBMCs. CDR3 sequence reads: CATSRARRGNQPQHF. The DNA of the CDR3 is TGTGCCACCAGCAGAGCAAGACGGGGGAATCAGCCCCAGCATTTT.